The T cell receptor beta chain under discussion was sequenced for a study of cytomegalovirus exposure and HLA in healthy donors. In the PCR, 60 Vbeta and 13 Jbeta primers were used. TCRdb's table, derived via immunoSEQ multiplex PCR, lists solely in-frame clones and lacks some. The repertoire has 150,000 to 200,000 clones, about three quarters of them found once; the top ten carry 6.3%. The V and J ends lost 6 bases and 4 bases, in that order; junction bases with no gene match: 10. The CDR3 is 16 amino acids. Germline V gene lookup returns CDR1 SGHTA and CDR2 FQGNSA. This clone was counted once. The sample consisted of PBMCs. The chain is built from TRBV7-2 and TRBJ2-7, with TRBD2 identical over 12 bases. This clonotype was sampled from a man in his forties or fifties in good health and CMV-seropositive. DNA of the CDR3: TGTGCCAGCAGACTTCAACCGGGACTAGCGGGTTACGAGCAGTACTTC. Its protein product is CASRLQPGLAGYEQYF.